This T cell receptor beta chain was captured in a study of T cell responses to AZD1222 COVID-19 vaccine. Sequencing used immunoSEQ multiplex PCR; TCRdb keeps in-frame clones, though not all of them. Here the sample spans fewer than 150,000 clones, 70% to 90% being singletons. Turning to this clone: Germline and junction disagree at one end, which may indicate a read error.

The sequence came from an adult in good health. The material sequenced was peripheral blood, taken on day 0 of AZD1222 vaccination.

The CDR3 DNA is TGTGCCAGCAGCTTAAAAGCCGGGGGCAACCAGCCCCAGCATTTT. This encodes CASSLKAGGNQPQHF. The rearrangement joins TRBV7-3 to TRBJ1-5, with D tentatively TRBD1 (6 bases). CDR1 SGHTA and CDR2 FQGTGA come from the germline V gene. This CDR3 has 15 residues.